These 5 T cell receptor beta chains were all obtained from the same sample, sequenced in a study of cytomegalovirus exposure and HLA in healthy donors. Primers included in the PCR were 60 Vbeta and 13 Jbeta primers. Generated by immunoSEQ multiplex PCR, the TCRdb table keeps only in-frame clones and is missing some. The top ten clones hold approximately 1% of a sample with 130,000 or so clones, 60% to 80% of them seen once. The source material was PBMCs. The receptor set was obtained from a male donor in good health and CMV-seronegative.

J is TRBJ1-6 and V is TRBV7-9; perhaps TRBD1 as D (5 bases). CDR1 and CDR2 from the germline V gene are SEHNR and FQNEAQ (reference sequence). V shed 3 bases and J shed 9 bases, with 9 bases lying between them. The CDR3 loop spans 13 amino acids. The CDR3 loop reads CASSLTVGSPLHF. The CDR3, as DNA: TGTGCCAGCAGCTTGACAGTTGGTTCACCCCTCCACTTT.

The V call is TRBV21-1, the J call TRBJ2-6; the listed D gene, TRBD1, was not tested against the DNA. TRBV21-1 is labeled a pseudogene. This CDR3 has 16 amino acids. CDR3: CASSKAGGRGANVLTF. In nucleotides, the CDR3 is TGTGCCAGCAGCAAGGCAGGGGGGCGTGGGGCCAACGTCCTGACTTTC.

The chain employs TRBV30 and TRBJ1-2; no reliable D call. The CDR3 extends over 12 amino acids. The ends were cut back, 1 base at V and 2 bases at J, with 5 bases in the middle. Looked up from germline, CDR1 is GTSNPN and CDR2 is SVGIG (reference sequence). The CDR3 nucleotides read TGTGCCTGGAGTGGCGTCAACTATGGCTACACCTTC. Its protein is CAWSGVNYGYTF. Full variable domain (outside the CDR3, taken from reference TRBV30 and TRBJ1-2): SQTIHQWPATLVQPVGSPLSLECTVEGTSNPNLYWYRQAAGRGLQLLFYSVGIGQISSEVPQNLSASRPQDRQFILSSKKLLLSDSGFYLCAWSGVNYGYTFGSGTRLTVV.

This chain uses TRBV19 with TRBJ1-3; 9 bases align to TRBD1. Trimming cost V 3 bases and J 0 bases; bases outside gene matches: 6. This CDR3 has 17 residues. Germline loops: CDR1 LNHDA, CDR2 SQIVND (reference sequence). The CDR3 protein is CASSMWTGVGSGNTIYF. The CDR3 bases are TGTGCCAGTAGTATGTGGACAGGGGTAGGCTCTGGAAACACCATATATTTT.

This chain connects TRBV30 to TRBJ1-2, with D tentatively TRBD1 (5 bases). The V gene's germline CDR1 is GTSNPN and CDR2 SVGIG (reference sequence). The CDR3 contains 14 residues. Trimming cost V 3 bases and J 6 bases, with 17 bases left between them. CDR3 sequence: CAWSLTQGAHGYTF. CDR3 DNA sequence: TGTGCCTGGAGCCTCACCCAGGGCGCCCATGGCTACACCTTC.